Following are 10 T cell receptor beta chains from one sample sequenced in a study of control samples from healthy donors and cancer patients. Generated by immunoSEQ multiplex PCR, the TCRdb table keeps only in-frame clones and is missing some. The profile covers about 120,000 clones, with about nine tenths appearing a single time and over 6.5% taken by the ten largest. Material for sequencing was blood. The source is a man between 35 and 55 years old in good health.

For this clone: Other DNA sequences in this specimen translate into the identical CDR3. The V and J genes are TRBV7-2 and TRBJ1-1; the D gene is possibly TRBD1 (5 bases). CDR1 and CDR2 from the germline V gene are SGHTA and FQGNSA. This CDR3 is built from 13 residues. Deletions cut 5 bases from V and 0 bases from J, with 7 bases between. The CDR3 protein is CASSLQVNTEAFF. The CDR3 DNA reads TGTGCCAGCAGCCTACAGGTGAACACTGAAGCTTTCTTT.

This clone has at least ten counts. The V and J genes are TRBV7-3 and TRBJ2-1; 8 bases align to TRBD2. CDR1 and CDR2 (germline): SGHTA, FQGTGA. With V trimmed by 4 bases and J by 4 bases, 6 bases remained unmatched. The CDR3 totals 15 residues. The CDR3 region has the DNA TGTGCCAGCAGCTCGCATAGCGGGGCTTACAATGAGCAGTTCTTC. It encodes CASSSHSGAYNEQFF.

The J gene is TRBJ2-7, the V gene TRBV5-5; TRBD1 agrees at 8 bases. The CDR3 is 15 residues long. Losses at the gene ends were 5 bases for V and 2 bases for J; bases not matched to a gene: 9. Looked up from germline, CDR1 is SGHKS and CDR2 is YYEKEE (reference sequence). The CDR3 nucleotides are TGTGCCAGCAGACCCTGGACAGGGACAACCTACGAGCAGTACTTC. It is translated as CASRPWTGTTYEQYF. The whole variable domain, filled in from reference TRBV5-5 and TRBJ2-7, reads DAGVTQSPTHLIKTRGQQVTLRCSPISGHKSVSWYQQVLGQGPQFIFQYYEKEERGRGNFPDRFSARQFPNYSSELNVNALLLGDSALYLCASRPWTGTTYEQYFGPGTRLTVT.

This clone was counted between two and nine times. V gene TRBV7-2 combines with J gene TRBJ2-3; D is possibly TRBD2 (7 bases). Trimming took off 3 bases at V and 1 base at J, with 11 bases between the two ends. The CDR3 is 15 residues long. Germline V gives CDR1 SGHTA, CDR2 FQGNSA. Here the CDR3 reads CASSFLGGGTDTQYF. The CDR3 DNA is TGTGCCAGCAGCTTCTTAGGGGGGGGCACAGATACGCAGTATTTT.

The chain employs TRBV5-1 and TRBJ2-5; TRBD1 might be the D (5 bases). The CDR3 loop spans 14 amino acids. V shed 4 bases and J shed 1 base, with 11 bases lying between them. Germline CDR1 and CDR2: SGHRS and YFSETQ. This CDR3 is CASSAQAIQETQYF. In DNA, the CDR3 is TGCGCCAGCAGCGCACAGGCTATCCAAGAGACCCAGTACTTC.

The chain recombines TRBV2 with TRBJ2-1; D uncertain. Germline CDR1 reads SNHLY; CDR2 reads FYNNEI. V lost 7 bases to trimming and J lost 6 bases, with 16 bases between them. This CDR3 has 14 residues. DNA of the CDR3: TGTGCCAGCATCCCCCAAGGCTCGCCCAATGAGCAGTTCTTC. Residues: CASIPQGSPNEQFF.

The chain employs TRBV5-1 and TRBJ2-5; D remains ambiguous. The CDR3 length is 14 residues. Trimming pared 0 bases from V and 4 bases from J, leaving 10 bases between. The V gene's germline CDR1 is SGHRS and CDR2 YFSETQ. CDR3 residues: CASSLASVGETQYF. For the CDR3, the DNA is TGCGCCAGCAGCTTGGCCTCGGTGGGAGAGACCCAGTACTTC.

The CDR3 bases are TGTGCCAGCAGCTTAGATCCCGGGGATCCCAAAAACATTCAGTACTTC. This encodes CASSLDPGDPKNIQYF. V usage is TRBV11-3 and J usage is TRBJ2-4; D perhaps matches TRBD2 (5 bases). The CDR3 spans 16 residues. Germline V gives CDR1 SGHNT, CDR2 YENEEA. V was pared by 0 bases and J by 2 bases, with 11 bases between.

The chain combines TRBV4-3 with TRBJ1-5, with D possibly matching TRBD1 (6 bases). The V gene's germline CDR1 is LGHNA and CDR2 YSLEER. CDR3 length: 16 amino acids. V shed 0 bases and J shed 7 bases, with 16 bases lying between them. The CDR3 coding sequence is TGCGCCAGCAGCCAAGATTGGGGGCAGGGCTGGCAGCCCCAGCATTTT. Amino acid sequence: CASSQDWGQGWQPQHF.

The CDR3 nucleotides read TGTGCCAGCCGCGGGACGGGAACTAATGAAAAACTGTTTTTT. This codes for CASRGTGTNEKLFF. The chain joins TRBV6-6 to TRBJ1-4, with D possibly being TRBD1 (5 bases). V was shortened by 8 bases and J by 1 base, with 11 bases between the two germline ends. The CDR3 length is 14 residues. Germline V gives CDR1 MNHNY, CDR2 SVGAGI (reference sequence).